The next 28 T cell receptor beta chains were all read from a single sample in a study of CD8+ T cells in alopecia areata. Isolated RNA was reverse transcribed into cDNA used as the sequencing template. Profiled with immunoSEQ multiplex PCR; TCRdb holds only in-frame clones, not every one. The profile covers 140,000 to 150,000 clones, with 87% appearing a single time and about 16% taken by the ten largest. The sample in question was CD8+ T cells sorted from blood, obtained at week 0. Receptors were obtained from a human donor with alopecia areata.

The CDR3 sequence: CASSSHKGQGLEAFF. The CDR3 DNA is TGTGCCAGTAGTTCCCACAAAGGACAGGGTCTGGAAGCTTTCTTT. The J gene is TRBJ1-1, the V gene TRBV19; 8 bases are a match to TRBD1. This CDR3 region has 15 residues. With 5 bases clipped from V and 8 bases from J, the junction kept 13 bases outside the gene matches. Per the germline V gene, CDR1 is LNHDA and CDR2 is SQIVND (reference sequence).

This chain's CDR3 is CASSPRGGNTEAFF. DNA of the CDR3: TGTGCCAGCAGCCCGAGAGGGGGGAACACTGAAGCTTTCTTT. The chain combines TRBV7-9 with TRBJ1-1, with D possibly being TRBD1 (6 bases). Germline V gene lookup returns CDR1 SEHNR and CDR2 FQNEAQ (reference sequence). Trimming took 5 bases from V and 1 from J, leaving 11 bases between them. This CDR3 is 14 amino acids long.

J is TRBJ2-1 and V is TRBV5-6, with 7 bases lining up with TRBD1. This CDR3 has 13 amino acids. Germline CDR1 is SGHDT and CDR2 is YYEEEE. V was pared by 7 bases and J by 3 bases, with 4 bases of the junction left unmatched. CDR3 residues: CASGRQGYNEQFF. The CDR3 nucleotides are TGTGCCAGCGGCCGACAGGGCTACAATGAGCAGTTCTTC.

The chain has TRBV9 and TRBJ1-2, with 11 bases fitting TRBD1. The junction had 14 bases not matched to a gene; V was cut back by 3 bases and J by 4 bases. Per germline, CDR1 SGDLS and CDR2 YYNGEE. This CDR3 is 18 amino acids long. The CDR3 DNA reads as TGTGCCAGCAGCGGGACAGGGGGCGAAATGGAGACGCCCTATGGCTACACCTTC. Translating it yields CASSGTGGEMETPYGYTF.

DNA for the CDR3: TGTGCCAGCAGTCATCAAACCCCCACAGGGGGCGGAAAATCGGACACTGAAGCTTTCTTT. It is translated as CASSHQTPTGGGKSDTEAFF. The V and J genes are TRBV27 and TRBJ1-1, with 9 bases lining up with TRBD1. The CDR3 extends over 20 amino acids. V was clipped by 5 bases and J by 3 bases; unmatched bases: 22. Germline V CDR1 and CDR2: MNHEY, SMNVEV (reference sequence).

The chain carries TRBV6-1 and TRBJ2-7; perhaps TRBD1 as D (6 bases). The germline V gene has CDR1 MNHNS and CDR2 SASEGT. The CDR3 sequence is 14 residues long. V was cut by 11 bases and J by 0 bases, with 17 bases left in between. CDR3 bases: TGTGCCGGATCTCAGGGGCCTGACTCCTACGAGCAGTACTTC. Encoded protein: CAGSQGPDSYEQYF.

The chain carries TRBV7-9 and TRBJ2-2; D may be TRBD2 (6 bases). In germline, CDR1 is SEHNR, CDR2 FQNEAQ (reference sequence). Trimming removed 6 bases from V and 5 bases from J, with 10 bases in between. CDR3 length: 13 amino acids. The CDR3 DNA follows: TGTGCCAGCAGTAGTGGACTAACCGGGGAGCTGTTTTTT. Translation: CASSSGLTGELFF.

This clone was observed a single time. V usage is TRBV7-9 and J usage is TRBJ2-7; D gene uncertain. Germline values: CDR1 SEHNR, CDR2 FQNEAQ (reference sequence). The CDR3 consists of 12 residues. The ends were cut back, 3 bases at V and 3 bases at J, with 6 bases in the middle. The CDR3 region has the DNA TGTGCCAGCAGCTTTTCAGGCTACGAGCAGTACTTC. Translated, it gives CASSFSGYEQYF.

The rearrangement uses TRBV7-6 and TRBJ2-7; D may correspond to TRBD1 or TRBD2 (5 bases each). The CDR3 contains 15 residues. Per the germline V gene, CDR1 is SGHVS and CDR2 is FNYEAQ. Trimming cost V 5 bases and J 6 bases, with 20 bases left between them. For the CDR3, the DNA is TGTGCCAGCAGCCCTGGGACCCCGGGAAAGGGCGAGCAGTACTTC. Translation gives CASSPGTPGKGEQYF.

The J gene is TRBJ2-3, the V gene TRBV10-2; D tentatively fits TRBD1 or TRBD2 (5 bases each). With 9 bases removed from V and 6 bases from J, the gap between germline ends came to 16 bases. Germline V gene sequence: CDR1 WSHSY, CDR2 SAAADI. The CDR3 is made up of 13 amino acids. CDR3 bases: TGCGCCAGTGGGACGGCACAAAGGGATACGCAGTATTTT. Protein product: CASGTAQRDTQYF.

This chain links TRBV7-9 with TRBJ2-7; TRBD1 aligns across 8 bases. The CDR3 spans 15 residues. V dropped 5 bases and J dropped 2; count of bases not matched to a gene: 8. Germline CDR1 is SEHNR and CDR2 is FQNEAQ (reference sequence). The CDR3 sequence is CASSHRDRPAYEQYF. The CDR3 DNA reads as TGTGCCAGCAGCCACCGGGACAGGCCAGCCTACGAGCAGTACTTC.

This sequence joins TRBV11-2 and TRBJ2-1; 13 bases line up with TRBD2. In germline, CDR1 is SGHAT, CDR2 FQNNGV. Losses at the gene ends were 2 bases for V and 4 bases for J; bases not matched to a gene: 2. This CDR3 region has 16 residues. The CDR3 is CASSLWTSGGYNEQFF. CDR3 in DNA: TGTGCCAGCAGCTTATGGACTAGCGGGGGATACAATGAGCAGTTCTTC.

In this sample, this clone turned up a few times. This chain joins TRBV5-4 and TRBJ2-7; D not certain. In germline, CDR1 is SGHNT, CDR2 YYREEE (reference sequence). The CDR3 runs to 14 residues. With 4 bases removed from V and 6 bases from J, the gap between germline ends came to 17 bases. The DNA for the CDR3 is TGTGCCAGCAGCCTTGGTCATTCGTTGCGCGAGCAGTACTTC. Protein: CASSLGHSLREQYF.

The chain employs TRBV6-1 and TRBJ2-3, with 10 bases matching TRBD2. CDR1 MNHNS and CDR2 SASEGT come from the germline V gene. The CDR3 is 15 amino acids. Unmatched junction bases numbered 6, after V lost 3 bases and J lost 6 bases. In nucleotides, the CDR3 is TGTGCCAGCAGTGAGACTAGCGGGTATGCGGATACGCAGTATTTT. This codes for CASSETSGYADTQYF.

This clone was counted a few times. V is TRBV27 and J is TRBJ2-1, with D unresolved. V was trimmed by 2 bases and J by 5 bases, leaving 10 bases between them. Per the germline V gene, CDR1 is MNHEY and CDR2 is SMNVEV (reference sequence). The CDR3 covers 14 residues. The CDR3 reads CASSLNWGNNEQFF. CDR3 coding DNA: TGTGCCAGCAGTTTAAATTGGGGAAACAATGAGCAGTTCTTC.

V usage is TRBV27 and J usage is TRBJ1-1, with a weak D call TRBD1 (5 bases). Trimming cost V 3 bases and J 6 bases, with 8 bases left between them. The CDR3 contains 12 residues. Looked up from germline, CDR1 is MNHEY and CDR2 is SMNVEV (reference sequence). CDR3 DNA sequence: TGTGCCAGCAGTTTCGGGACTTCTGAAGCTTTCTTT. Residues: CASSFGTSEAFF.

The chain is built from TRBV19 and TRBJ2-6; D call uncertain. Germline assignment: CDR1 LNHDA and CDR2 SQIVND (reference sequence). V was clipped by 4 bases and J by 0 bases, with 4 bases between them. The CDR3 contains 14 residues. Here the CDR3 DNA reads TGTGCCAGTAGTACATACTCTGGGGCCAACGTCCTGACTTTC. It codes for CASSTYSGANVLTF.

The chain employs TRBV6-5 and TRBJ1-1, with D possibly TRBD1 on 5 matching bases. The CDR3 is 14 amino acids. The ends were cut back, 2 bases at V and 4 bases at J, with 11 bases in the middle. Germline V gene sequence: CDR1 MNHEY, CDR2 SVGAGI. This CDR3 is CASSYRGKITEAFF. The CDR3 DNA is TGTGCCAGCAGTTACAGGGGAAAGATCACTGAAGCTTTCTTT.

This rearrangement joins TRBV5-4 to TRBJ2-2; D uncertain. Per germline, CDR1 SGHNT and CDR2 YYREEE (reference sequence). Trimming removed 4 bases from V and 6 bases from J, with 13 bases in between. CDR3 length: 14 residues. The CDR3 spells CASSPLTGPGELFF. The CDR3 nucleotides are TGTGCCAGCAGCCCACTCACTGGGCCCGGGGAGCTGTTTTTT. The whole variable domain, remainder taken from reference TRBV5-4 and TRBJ2-2, is ETGVTQSPTHLIKTRGQQVTLRCSSQSGHNTVSWYQQALGQGPQFIFQYYREEENGRGNFPPRFSGLQFPNYSSELNVNALELDDSALYLCASSPLTGPGELFFGEGSRLTVL.

This sequence joins TRBV2 and TRBJ2-7; 7 bases are shared with TRBD2. J lost 3 bases, V lost 3 bases, and 8 bases had no gene match. The CDR3 is 15 residues long. Germline CDR1 reads SNHLY; CDR2 reads FYNNEI. The CDR3 loop is CASSDQPSGNYEQYF. CDR3 in DNA: TGTGCCAGCAGTGACCAGCCTAGCGGAAACTACGAGCAGTACTTC.

This clone was found a few times. The chain has TRBV4-1 and TRBJ2-1; 8 bases fit TRBD1. The CDR3 spans 15 residues. CDR1 is MGHRA, CDR2 YSYEKL, per germline. V was pared by 3 bases and J by 4 bases, with 5 bases of the junction left unmatched. CDR3 nucleotides: TGCGCCAGCAGCCAGCCCTGGACAGGGTACAATGAGCAGTTCTTC. Protein: CASSQPWTGYNEQFF.

The rearrangement uses TRBV11-2 and TRBJ2-3; either TRBD1 or TRBD2 may supply D (7 bases each). There are 14 residues in the CDR3. Germline V gene data show CDR1 as SGHAT and CDR2 as FQNNGV. V was cut by 4 bases and J by 5 bases, with 13 bases left in between. The CDR3, as DNA: TGTGCCAGCAGCTATACAGGGGAGGGAGATACGCAGTATTTT. It specifies CASSYTGEGDTQYF.

Of note for this clone: Other DNA sequences of this sample code for an identical CDR3. The chain uses TRBV9 and TRBJ2-2; perhaps D is TRBD1 or TRBD2 (5 bases each). This CDR3 is built from 14 residues. The germline gives CDR1 SGDLS, CDR2 YYNGEE. The V and J ends lost 2 bases and 4 bases respectively, with 9 bases between them. In DNA, the CDR3 is TGTGCCAGCAGCGTTGGTGGGGGCACCGGGGAGCTGTTTTTT. This gives the protein CASSVGGGTGELFF.

This chain connects TRBV4-1 to TRBJ2-1; 10 positions agree with TRBD1. This CDR3 comprises 17 residues. Germline assignment: CDR1 MGHRA and CDR2 YSYEKL. The V segment lost 0 bases and the J segment 4 bases; nucleotides outside the gene matches: 6. The CDR3 loop is CASSQDLDRGKYNEQFF. CDR3 nucleotide sequence: TGCGCCAGCAGCCAAGATCTGGACAGGGGGAAGTACAATGAGCAGTTCTTC.

The chain combines TRBV9 with TRBJ1-2; D is perhaps TRBD1 (6 bases). From germline, CDR1 is SGDLS and CDR2 YYNGEE. The CDR3 loop spans 13 amino acids. V was shortened by 0 bases and J by 8 bases, with 11 bases between the two germline ends. The CDR3 bases are TGTGCCAGCAGCGTAGGGCAGGGGAGCGGCTACACCTTC. This sequence encodes CASSVGQGSGYTF.

As regards this clone: This specimen includes other DNA sequences encoding the same CDR3. This chain connects TRBV19 to TRBJ2-7; 11 bases map to TRBD2. The CDR3 has 14 residues. The germline V gene encodes CDR1 LNHDA and CDR2 SQIVND (reference sequence). The trim removed 3 bases at V and 4 bases at J, leaving 2 bases unmatched. The CDR3 sequence is CASSMGLAAYEQYF. CDR3 in DNA: TGTGCCAGTAGTATGGGACTAGCGGCGTACGAGCAGTACTTC.

The chain couples TRBV5-6 to TRBJ2-7; the match to TRBD1 covers 7 bases. V shed 4 bases, J shed 3 bases, and the junction held 7 bases outside the gene matches. CDR1 SGHDT and CDR2 YYEEEE come from the germline V gene. This CDR3 has 14 amino acids. In DNA, the CDR3 is TGTGCCAGCAGCACCAGGGGGACCCGCTACGAGCAGTACTTC. Translating it yields CASSTRGTRYEQYF.

The chain links TRBV11-2 to TRBJ2-7; no reliable D call. V lost 1 base, J lost 4 bases, and 11 bases lay in between. This CDR3 contains 14 residues. Germline V CDR1 and CDR2: SGHAT, FQNNGV. In DNA, the CDR3 is TGTGCCAGCAGCTTAGCTGTCTTTGGGTACGAGCAGTACTTC. Its protein product is CASSLAVFGYEQYF.